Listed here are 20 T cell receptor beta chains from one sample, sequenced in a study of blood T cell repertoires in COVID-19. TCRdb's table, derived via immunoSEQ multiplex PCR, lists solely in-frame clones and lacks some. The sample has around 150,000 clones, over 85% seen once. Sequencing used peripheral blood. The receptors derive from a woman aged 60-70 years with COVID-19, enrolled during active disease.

The CDR3 sequence is CASSPGTGDGYTF. DNA of the CDR3: TGTGCCAGTAGTCCCGGGACAGGGGATGGCTACACCTTC. This rearrangement joins TRBV19 to TRBJ1-2; 10 nucleotides agree with TRBD1. The V segment lost 5 bases and the J segment 6 bases; nucleotides outside the gene matches: 3. The CDR3 has 13 amino acids. CDR1 is LNHDA and CDR2 is SQIVND in the germline V gene (reference sequence).

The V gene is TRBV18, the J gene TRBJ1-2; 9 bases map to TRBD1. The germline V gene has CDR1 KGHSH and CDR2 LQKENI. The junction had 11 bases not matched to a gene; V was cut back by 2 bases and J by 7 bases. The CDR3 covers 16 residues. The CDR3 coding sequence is TGTGCCAGCTCACCAAATCAACAGGGGGCGGATGGTGGCTACACCTTC. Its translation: CASSPNQQGADGGYTF. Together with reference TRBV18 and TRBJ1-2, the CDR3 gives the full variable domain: NAGVMQNPRHLVRRRGQEARLRCSPMKGHSHVYWYRQLPEEGLKFMVYLQKENIIDESGMPKERFSAEFPKEGPSILRIQQVVRGDSAAYFCASSPNQQGADGGYTFGSGTRLTVV.

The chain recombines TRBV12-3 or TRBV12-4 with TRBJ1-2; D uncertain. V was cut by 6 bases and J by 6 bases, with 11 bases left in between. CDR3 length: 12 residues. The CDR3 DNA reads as TGTGCCAGCAGCGTGGAGCACCATGGCTACACCTTC. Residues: CASSVEHHGYTF.

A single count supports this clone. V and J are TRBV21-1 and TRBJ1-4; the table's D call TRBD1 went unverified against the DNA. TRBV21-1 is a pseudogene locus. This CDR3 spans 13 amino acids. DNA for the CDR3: TGTGCCAGCTACAGGGGGCGGGGGGAAAAACTGTTTTTT. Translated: CASYRGRGEKLFF.

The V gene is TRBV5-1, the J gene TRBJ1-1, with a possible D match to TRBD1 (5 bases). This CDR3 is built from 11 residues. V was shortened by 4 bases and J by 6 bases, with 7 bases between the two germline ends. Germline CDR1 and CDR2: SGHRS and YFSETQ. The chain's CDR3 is CASSLGPEAFF. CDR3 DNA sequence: TGCGCCAGCAGCCTGGGGCCTGAAGCTTTCTTT.

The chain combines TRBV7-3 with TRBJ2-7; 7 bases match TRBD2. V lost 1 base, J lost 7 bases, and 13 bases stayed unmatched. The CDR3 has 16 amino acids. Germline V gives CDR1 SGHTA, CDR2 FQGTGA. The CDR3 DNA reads TGTGCCAGCAGCTTAAACCCCGGGACTACCTTGGTTGAGCAGTACTTC. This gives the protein CASSLNPGTTLVEQYF.

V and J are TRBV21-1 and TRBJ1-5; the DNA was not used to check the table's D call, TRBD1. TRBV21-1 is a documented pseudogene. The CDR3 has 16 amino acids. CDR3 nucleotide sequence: TGTGCCAGCAGCCCTAACCCGACAGGGATCAATCAGCCCCAGCATTTT. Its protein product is CASSPNPTGINQPQHF.

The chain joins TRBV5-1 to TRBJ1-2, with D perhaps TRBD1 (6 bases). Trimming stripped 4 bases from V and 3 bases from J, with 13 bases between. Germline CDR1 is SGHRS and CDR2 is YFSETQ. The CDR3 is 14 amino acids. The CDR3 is CASSEQGGDYGYTF. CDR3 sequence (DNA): TGCGCCAGCAGCGAACAAGGGGGGGACTATGGCTACACCTTC.

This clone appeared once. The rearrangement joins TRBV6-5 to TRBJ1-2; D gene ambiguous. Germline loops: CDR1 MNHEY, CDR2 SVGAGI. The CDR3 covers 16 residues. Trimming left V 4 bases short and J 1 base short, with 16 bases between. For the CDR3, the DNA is TGTGCCAGCAGTTCAAGGAGCTCATCCCATAACTATGGCTACACCTTC. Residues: CASSSRSSSHNYGYTF.

CDR3 in DNA: TGTGCCAGCAGCCTGATTTTCCGGGGGGTTGACGAAGAGACCCAGTACTTC. This codes for CASSLIFRGVDEETQYF. The rearrangement uses TRBV5-6 and TRBJ2-5; 7 bases map to TRBD2. J gave up 3 bases and V 4 bases, and 15 bases lay outside the gene matches. Germline V gene data show CDR1 as SGHDT and CDR2 as YYEEEE. The CDR3 contains 17 residues.

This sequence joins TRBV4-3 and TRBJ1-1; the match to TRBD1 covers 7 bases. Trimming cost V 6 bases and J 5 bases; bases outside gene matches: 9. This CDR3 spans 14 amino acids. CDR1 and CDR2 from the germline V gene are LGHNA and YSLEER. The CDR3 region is CASSLNRGRTEAFF. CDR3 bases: TGCGCCAGCAGTCTTAACAGGGGACGGACTGAAGCTTTCTTT.

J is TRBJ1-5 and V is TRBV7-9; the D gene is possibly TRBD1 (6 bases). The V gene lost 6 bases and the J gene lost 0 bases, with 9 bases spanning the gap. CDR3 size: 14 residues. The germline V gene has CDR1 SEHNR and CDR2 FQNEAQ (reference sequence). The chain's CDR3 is CASSRDISNQPQHF. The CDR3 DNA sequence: TGTGCCAGCAGTCGGGACATTAGCAATCAGCCCCAGCATTTT.

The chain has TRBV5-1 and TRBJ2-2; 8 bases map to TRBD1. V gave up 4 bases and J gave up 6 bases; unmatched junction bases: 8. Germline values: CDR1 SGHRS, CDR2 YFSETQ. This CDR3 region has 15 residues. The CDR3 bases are TGCGCCAGCAGCATGACAGGGGTTTTGCCCGGGGAGCTGTTTTTT. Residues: CASSMTGVLPGELFF.

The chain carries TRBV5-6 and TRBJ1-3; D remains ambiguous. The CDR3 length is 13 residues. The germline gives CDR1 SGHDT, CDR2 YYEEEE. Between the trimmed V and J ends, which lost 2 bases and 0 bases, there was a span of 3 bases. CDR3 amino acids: CASSFHSGNTIYF. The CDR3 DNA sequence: TGTGCCAGCAGCTTTCACTCTGGAAACACCATATATTTT.

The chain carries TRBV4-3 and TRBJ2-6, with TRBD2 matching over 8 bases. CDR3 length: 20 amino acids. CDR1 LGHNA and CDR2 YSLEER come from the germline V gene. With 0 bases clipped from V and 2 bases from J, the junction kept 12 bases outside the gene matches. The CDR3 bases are TGCGCCAGCAGCCAAGATTTGTCGTCGGCGGGGGGCACTGGGGCCAACGTCCTGACTTTC. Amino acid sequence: CASSQDLSSAGGTGANVLTF.

CDR3 loop: CASSYSTGVTEAFF. The CDR3, as DNA: TGTGCCAGCAGTTACTCGACAGGGGTGACTGAAGCTTTCTTT. The rearrangement uses TRBV6-5 and TRBJ1-1; 8 bases are a match to TRBD1. V was clipped by 0 bases and J by 5 bases; unmatched bases: 2. The CDR3 spans 14 residues. Germline V gene sequence: CDR1 MNHEY, CDR2 SVGAGI.

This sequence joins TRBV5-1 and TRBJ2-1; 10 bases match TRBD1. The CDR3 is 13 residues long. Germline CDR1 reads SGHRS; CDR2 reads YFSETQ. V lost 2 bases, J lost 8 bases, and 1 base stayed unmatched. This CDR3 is CASSFGTGDEQFF. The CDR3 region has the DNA TGCGCCAGCAGCTTCGGGACAGGGGATGAGCAGTTCTTC.

Written as DNA, the CDR3 is TGTGCCAGTAGTGTCCCGGGACAGGGGGCTGGGGAGACCCAGTACTTC. Translated: CASSVPGQGAGETQYF. This sequence joins TRBV19 and TRBJ2-5; 12 nucleotides match TRBD1. Trimming at V came to 5 bases and at J to 5 bases, leaving 9 bases not matched to a gene. CDR1 and CDR2 (germline): LNHDA, SQIVND (reference sequence). The CDR3 loop spans 16 amino acids.

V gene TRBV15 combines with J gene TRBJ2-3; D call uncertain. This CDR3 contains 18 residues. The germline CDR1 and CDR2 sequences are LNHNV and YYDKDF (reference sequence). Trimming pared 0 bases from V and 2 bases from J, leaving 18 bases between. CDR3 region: CATSRDSVASRPTDTQYF. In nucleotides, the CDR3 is TGTGCCACCAGCAGAGATTCAGTCGCTAGTCGCCCCACAGATACGCAGTATTTT. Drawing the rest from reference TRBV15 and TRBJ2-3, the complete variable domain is DAMVIQNPRYQVTQFGKPVTLSCSQTLNHNVMYWYQQKSSQAPKLLFHYYDKDFNNEADTPDNFQSRRPNTSFCFLDIRSPGLGDTAMYLCATSRDSVASRPTDTQYFGPGTRLTVL.

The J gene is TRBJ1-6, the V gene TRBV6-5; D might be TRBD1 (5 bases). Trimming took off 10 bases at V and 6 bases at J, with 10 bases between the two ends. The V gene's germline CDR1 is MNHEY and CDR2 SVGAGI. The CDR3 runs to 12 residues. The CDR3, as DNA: TGTGCCACACGACAGACTAATTCACCCCTCCACTTT. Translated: CATRQTNSPLHF.